The clone carrying this TCR beta chain was observed at least ten times. TCRdb reanalysed the RT-PCR reads using MiXCR and keeps one entry per CDR3 protein. The sample includes 28,000 or so distinct CDR3 sequences, nearly 7% of them seen just once. The sample comes from a study of patients and donors after allogeneic stem cell transplantation. From germline, CDR1 is MDHEN and CDR2 SYDVKM. CDR3 size: 12 residues. The V and J ends lost 3 bases and 5 bases respectively, with 5 bases between them. This TCR was recovered from a human donor who was either an allogeneic HSCT recipient or a stem cell or donor lymphocyte infusion donor (not recorded which). It is not recorded whose cells these are; they may come from a transplant donor. Sequencing was carried out using blood, either unsorted or a sorted T cell fraction (not recorded which). The V gene is TRBV28, the J gene TRBJ2-1; no reliable D call. The CDR3 DNA reads TGTGCCAGCAGTTTTAGGGACAATGAGCAGTTCTTC. It is translated as CASSFRDNEQFF.